Below are 15 T cell receptor beta chains sequenced from a single sample in a study of response to subunit inactivated influenza vaccine. TCRdb re-called the RT-PCR reads with MiXCR, one entry per CDR3 protein. Of around 580,000 distinct CDR3 sequences in the sample, 12% were seen once. This specimen consisted of PBMCs from blood, obtained on the day of vaccination. The receptors were sampled from a man aged 50-60 years who received an inactivated influenza vaccine.

This chain joins TRBV3-1 and TRBJ2-1, with 10 positions matching TRBD1. The CDR3 is 15 amino acids. Germline trimming cut 7 bases from V and 3 bases from J; bases unmatched to any gene: 6. Germline lookup yields CDR1 LGHDT and CDR2 YNNKEL (reference sequence). Here the CDR3 DNA reads TGTGCCAGCATTGCTTGGGACAGGGGCTACAATGAGCAGTTCTTC. Its protein is CASIAWDRGYNEQFF.

This chain joins TRBV20-1 and TRBJ2-7, with D perhaps matching TRBD1 (6 bases). The CDR3 is 14 residues long. CDR1 and CDR2 (germline): DFQATT, SNEGSKA (reference sequence). V was cut by 0 bases and J by 3 bases, with 12 bases left in between. CDR3 protein: CSARDPSRGYEQYF. The CDR3 coding sequence is TGCAGTGCTAGAGATCCGAGCAGGGGCTACGAGCAGTACTTC.

This clonotype was counted a few times. J is TRBJ2-1 and V is TRBV28; D call uncertain. Trimming cost V 5 bases and J 15 bases, with 20 bases left between them. Germline assignment: CDR1 MDHEN and CDR2 SYDVKM. CDR3 length: 13 residues. The CDR3: CASSDSLQVFGFF. In nucleotides, the CDR3 is TGTGCCAGCAGTGACTCCCTCCAAGTCTTTGGGTTCTTC.

This clonotype was detected many times. The CDR3 bases are TGTGCCAGCACCAAAAATAGCGGGAGATTCACAGATACGCAGTATTTT. It yields the protein CASTKNSGRFTDTQYF. V gene TRBV7-2 combines with J gene TRBJ2-3; TRBD2 matches at 9 bases. The CDR3 loop spans 16 amino acids. Germline CDR1 SGHTA, CDR2 FQGNSA. V dropped 7 bases and J dropped 2; count of bases not matched to a gene: 10.

This chain links TRBV20-1 with TRBJ2-7, with D hard to call. V lost 1 base and J 3 bases, leaving 7 bases between the germline ends. The CDR3 contains 12 residues. Per the germline V gene, CDR1 is DFQATT and CDR2 is SNEGSKA (reference sequence). The CDR3 sequence is CSARGQFYEQYF. In nucleotides, the CDR3 is TGCAGTGCTAGAGGGCAGTTCTACGAGCAGTACTTC.

This clonotype was detected many times. The chain has TRBV12-3 or TRBV12-4 and TRBJ1-2; D unresolved. The V and J ends lost 5 bases and 4 bases respectively, with 11 bases between them. This CDR3 has 13 residues. CDR3: CASSPDGAYGYTF. The CDR3 DNA follows: TGTGCCAGCAGTCCGGATGGAGCCTATGGCTACACCTTC.

The chain couples TRBV29-1 to TRBJ2-4; weak D call: TRBD1 (6 bases). The CDR3 extends over 16 amino acids. Germline V gene sequence: CDR1 SQVTM, CDR2 ANQGSEA. Deletions cut 4 bases from V and 0 bases from J, with 16 bases between. CDR3 nucleotides: TGCAGCGTTGCAACCGGGACATACCTAGCCAAAAACATTCAGTACTTC. Its protein is CSVATGTYLAKNIQYF.

The gene calls are TRBV29-1 and TRBJ2-7; the match to TRBD1 covers 8 bases. Trimming at V came to 5 bases and at J to 5 bases, leaving 11 bases not matched to a gene. This CDR3 is built from 14 residues. In germline, CDR1 is SQVTM, CDR2 ANQGSEA. The CDR3, as DNA: TGCAGCGTTTCGGACAGGGACAAAAGGGACGAGCAGTACTTC. This translates into CSVSDRDKRDEQYF.

As for this clonotype: A much larger clone lies one base from this, so it may be a read error. CDR3 protein: CSVEGVGSTETQYF. The DNA of the CDR3 is TGCAGCGTTGAAGGGGTGGGTAGCACAGAGACGCAGTATTTT. The chain links TRBV29-1 to TRBJ2-3, with D unresolved. The CDR3 is made up of 14 amino acids. CDR1 and CDR2 from the germline V gene are SQVTM and ANQGSEA.

This CDR3 is CASSLRENEKLFF. The DNA of the CDR3 is TGCGCCAGCAGTCTCAGGGAGAATGAAAAACTGTTTTTT. The chain couples TRBV5-1 to TRBJ1-4, with D perhaps TRBD1 (5 bases). Trimming took off 5 bases at V and 5 bases at J, with 10 bases between the two ends. Germline values: CDR1 SGHRS, CDR2 YFSETQ. The CDR3 is 13 residues long.

In its sample, this clonotype was seen many times. The rearrangement uses TRBV12-3 or TRBV12-4 and TRBJ1-2, with a weak D call TRBD1 (6 bases). The CDR3 runs 14 residues. Trimming took off 5 bases at V and 10 bases at J, with 20 bases between the two ends. CDR3 sequence (DNA): TGTGCCAGCAGTCTCTCCGGGACAAGGGGTGACTACACCTTC. Protein: CASSLSGTRGDYTF.

This clonotype was detected a few times. This sequence joins TRBV29-1 and TRBJ2-4; 7 nucleotides match TRBD1. Germline values: CDR1 SQVTM, CDR2 ANQGSEA. J gave up 9 bases and V 0 bases, and 5 bases lay outside the gene matches. The length of the CDR3 is 13 residues. CDR3 protein: CSVEDGEGAIQYF. The CDR3 DNA sequence: TGCAGCGTTGAAGATGGTGAGGGGGCCATTCAGTACTTC.

This clonotype was counted ten times or more. V is TRBV11-2 and J is TRBJ2-7; D ambiguous. CDR3 length equals 13 residues. The germline V and J ends were trimmed by 0 bases and 0 bases, with 3 bases remaining between them. The germline gives CDR1 SGHAT, CDR2 FQNNGV. In DNA form, the CDR3 reads TGTGCCAGCAGCTTAGACACCTCCTACGAGCAGTACTTC. Its protein product is CASSLDTSYEQYF.

This clonotype was seen repeatedly, ten times or more. The chain carries TRBV3-1 and TRBJ2-7; TRBD1 matches 8 bases. J gave up 4 bases and V 4 bases, and 9 bases lay outside the gene matches. The CDR3 length is 15 residues. CDR1 and CDR2 from the germline V gene are LGHDT and YNNKEL (reference sequence). The CDR3 region is CASSRSYGQGYEQYF. The CDR3 region has the DNA TGTGCCAGCAGCCGCTCCTATGGACAGGGTTACGAGCAGTACTTC.

The chain recombines TRBV6-2 or TRBV6-3 with TRBJ2-3; D gene uncertain. Trimming left V 2 bases short and J 0 bases short, with 12 bases between. Per the germline V gene, CDR1 is MNHEY and CDR2 is SVGEGT. This CDR3 has 16 residues. This CDR3 reads CASSYHGRPSTDTQYF. Here the CDR3 DNA reads TGTGCCAGCAGTTACCACGGCAGACCTAGCACAGATACGCAGTATTTT.